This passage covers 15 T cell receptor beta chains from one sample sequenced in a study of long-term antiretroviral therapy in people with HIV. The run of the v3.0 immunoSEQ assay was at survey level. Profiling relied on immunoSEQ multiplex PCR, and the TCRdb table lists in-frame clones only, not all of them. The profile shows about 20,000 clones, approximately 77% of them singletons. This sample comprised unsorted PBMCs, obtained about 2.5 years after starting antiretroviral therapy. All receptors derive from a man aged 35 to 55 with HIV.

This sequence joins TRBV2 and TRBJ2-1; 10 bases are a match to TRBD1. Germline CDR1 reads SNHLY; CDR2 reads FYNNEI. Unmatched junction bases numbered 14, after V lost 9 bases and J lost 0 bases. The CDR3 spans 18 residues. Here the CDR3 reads CASWRDRGLYSSYNEQFF. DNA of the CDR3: TGTGCCAGTTGGCGGGACAGGGGCCTTTATAGCTCCTACAATGAGCAGTTCTTC.

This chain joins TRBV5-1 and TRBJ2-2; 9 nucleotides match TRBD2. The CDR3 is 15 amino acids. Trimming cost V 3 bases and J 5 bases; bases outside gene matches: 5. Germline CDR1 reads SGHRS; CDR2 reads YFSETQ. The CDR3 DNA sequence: TGCGCCAGCAGCTCCGAGCGGGGGGATACCGGGGAGCTGTTTTTT. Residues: CASSSERGDTGELFF.

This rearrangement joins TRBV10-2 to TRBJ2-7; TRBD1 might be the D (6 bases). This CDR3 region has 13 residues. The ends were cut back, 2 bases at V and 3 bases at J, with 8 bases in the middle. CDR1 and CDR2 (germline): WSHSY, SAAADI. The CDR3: CASSEGRGYEQYF. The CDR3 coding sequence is TGCGCCAGCAGTGAGGGCAGGGGCTACGAGCAGTACTTC.

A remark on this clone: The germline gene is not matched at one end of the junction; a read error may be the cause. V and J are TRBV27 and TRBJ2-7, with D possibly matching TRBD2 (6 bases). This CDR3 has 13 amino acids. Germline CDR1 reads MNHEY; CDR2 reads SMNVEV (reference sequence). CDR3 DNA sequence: TGTGCCAGCAGATTATATAGCGGCTACGAGCAGTACTTC. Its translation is CASRLYSGYEQYF.

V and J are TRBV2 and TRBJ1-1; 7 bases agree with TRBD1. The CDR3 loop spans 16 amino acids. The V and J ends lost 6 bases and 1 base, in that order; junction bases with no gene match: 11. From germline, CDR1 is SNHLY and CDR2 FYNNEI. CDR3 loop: CASRHRGADPNTEAFF. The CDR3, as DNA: TGTGCCAGCAGACACAGGGGTGCGGACCCGAACACTGAAGCTTTCTTT.

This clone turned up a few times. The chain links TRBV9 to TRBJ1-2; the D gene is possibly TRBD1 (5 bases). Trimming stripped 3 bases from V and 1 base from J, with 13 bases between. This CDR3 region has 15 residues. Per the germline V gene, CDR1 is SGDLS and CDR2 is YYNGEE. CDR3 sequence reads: CASSGRDGLNYGYTF. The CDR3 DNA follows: TGTGCCAGCAGCGGCAGGGACGGTCTTAACTATGGCTACACCTTC.

The CDR3 DNA follows: TGTGCCAGCAGCCGAATCCCGGGACCCAGGGCGTCCGAGCAGTACTTC. Amino acid sequence: CASSRIPGPRASEQYF. The chain is built from TRBV14 and TRBJ2-7, with D perhaps given as TRBD1 or TRBD2 (5 bases each). V was pared by 4 bases and J by 6 bases, with 22 bases between. Per the germline V gene, CDR1 is SGHDN and CDR2 is FVKESK. This CDR3 region has 16 residues. Together with reference TRBV14 and TRBJ2-7, the CDR3 gives the full variable domain: EAGVTQFPSHSVIEKGQTVTLRCDPISGHDNLYWYRRVMGKEIKFLLHFVKESKQDESGMPNNRFLAERTGGTYSTLKVQPAELEDSGVYFCASSRIPGPRASEQYFGPGTRLTVT.

The CDR3: CASSPPARNEQFF. CDR3 bases: TGTGCCAGCTCACCACCGGCGCGAAATGAGCAGTTCTTC. The V and J genes are TRBV18 and TRBJ2-1; D not resolved. With 0 bases removed from V and 7 bases from J, the gap between germline ends came to 7 bases. CDR3 size: 13 residues. In germline, CDR1 is KGHSH, CDR2 LQKENI.

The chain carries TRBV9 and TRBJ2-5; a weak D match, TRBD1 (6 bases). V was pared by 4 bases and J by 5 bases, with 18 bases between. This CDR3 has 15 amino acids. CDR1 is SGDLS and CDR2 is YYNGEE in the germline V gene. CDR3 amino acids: CASSPELGAGETQYF. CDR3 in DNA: TGTGCCAGCAGCCCAGAACTGGGGGCTGGGGAGACCCAGTACTTC. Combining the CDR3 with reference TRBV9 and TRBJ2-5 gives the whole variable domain DSGVTQTPKHLITATGQRVTLRCSPRSGDLSVYWYQQSLDQGLQFLIQYYNGEERAKGNILERFSAQQFPDLHSELNLSSLELGDSALYFCASSPELGAGETQYFGPGTRLLVL.

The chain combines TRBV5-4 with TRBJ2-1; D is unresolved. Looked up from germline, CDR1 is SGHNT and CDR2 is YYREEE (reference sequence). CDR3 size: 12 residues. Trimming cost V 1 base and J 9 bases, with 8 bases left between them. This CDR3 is CASSLYESEQFF. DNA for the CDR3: TGTGCCAGCAGCTTGTATGAGAGTGAGCAGTTCTTC.

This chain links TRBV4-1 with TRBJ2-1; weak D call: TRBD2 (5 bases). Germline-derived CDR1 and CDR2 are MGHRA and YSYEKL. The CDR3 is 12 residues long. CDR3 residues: CSGRGPYNEQFF. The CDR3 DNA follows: TGCTCGGGCAGAGGGCCCTACAATGAGCAGTTCTTC.

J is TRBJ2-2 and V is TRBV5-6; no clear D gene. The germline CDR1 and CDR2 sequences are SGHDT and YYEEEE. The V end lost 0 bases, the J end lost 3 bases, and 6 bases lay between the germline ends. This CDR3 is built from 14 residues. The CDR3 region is CASSLEEYTGELFF. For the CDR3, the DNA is TGTGCCAGCAGCTTGGAGGAGTACACCGGGGAGCTGTTTTTT.

The CDR3 protein is CASGFQAGFSGNTIYF. The CDR3 nucleotides are TGTGCCAGCGGATTCCAGGCAGGCTTCTCTGGAAACACCATATATTTT. The rearrangement joins TRBV2 to TRBJ1-3; D not certain. The CDR3 is 16 amino acids. Germline loops: CDR1 SNHLY, CDR2 FYNNEI. Trimming pared 8 bases from V and 0 bases from J, leaving 17 bases between.

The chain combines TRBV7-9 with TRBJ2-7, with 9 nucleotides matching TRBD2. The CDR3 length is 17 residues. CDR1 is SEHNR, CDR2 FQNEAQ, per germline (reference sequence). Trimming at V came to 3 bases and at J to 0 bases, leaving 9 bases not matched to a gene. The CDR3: CASSFAAGGPRSYEQYF. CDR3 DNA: TGTGCCAGCAGCTTCGCAGCGGGAGGCCCCCGCTCCTACGAGCAGTACTTC.

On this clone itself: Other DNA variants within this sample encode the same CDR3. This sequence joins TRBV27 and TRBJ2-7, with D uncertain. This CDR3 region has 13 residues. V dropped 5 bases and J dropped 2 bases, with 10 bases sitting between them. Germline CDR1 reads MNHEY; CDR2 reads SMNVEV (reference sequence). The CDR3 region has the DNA TGTGCCAGCAGTCTTACGGGCACCTACGAGCAGTACTTC. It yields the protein CASSLTGTYEQYF.